This TCR beta chain was sequenced for a study of cytomegalovirus exposure and HLA in healthy donors. The germline V gene has CDR1 SGHRS and CDR2 YFSETQ. The J segment lost 4 bases and the V segment lost 0 bases, leaving 7 bases of the junction unmatched. The CDR3 spans 16 residues. PCR amplification relied on 60 Vbeta primers (plus 13 Jbeta primers). This table comes from immunoSEQ multiplex PCR, and its TCRdb copy is limited to in-frame clones, with some not included. The data show 270,000 or so clones, about nine tenths seen once. This rearrangement joins TRBV5-1 to TRBJ2-5; 9 bases are a match to TRBD2. This receptor was obtained from a girl aged 2 to 9 in good health and CMV-seronegative. Sequences were obtained from PBMCs. CDR3 nucleotide sequence: TGCGCCAGCAGCTTGGCGCCAGCGGGAGGAGGAGAGACCCAGTACTTC. It is translated as CASSLAPAGGGETQYF.